Listed below are T cell receptor beta chains from one sample, sequenced in a study of blood T cells in healthy people across ages. MiXCR, applied by TCRdb to the 5' RACE reads, yields one record per CDR3 protein. The sample lists 600,000 to 900,000 distinct CDR3 sequences; around a quarter were seen once. These records were also assigned to another study, of T cells of mothers and their children.

The sample was blood. All receptors derive from a boy between 10 and 17 years old in good health. Each CDR3 is given without its conserved first and last residue. The D gene is left open where the match is weak.

V	D	J	CDR3
TRBV7-9	TRBD2	TRBJ2-3	ASSLKGAGGDTQY
TRBV12-3/TRBV12-4	.	TRBJ2-4	ASSLAGPPSIQY
TRBV12-3/TRBV12-4	TRBD1	TRBJ1-5	ASSRQGIGGNQPQH
TRBV11-2	.	TRBJ1-4	ASSLPGNEKLF
TRBV28	.	TRBJ1-6	ASSFLHTLNSPLH
TRBV10-3	.	TRBJ1-2	AISGQGSYGYT
TRBV5-1	.	TRBJ2-2	ASSYQGRRELF
TRBV12-3/TRBV12-4	TRBD1	TRBJ1-5	ASTAETGIGQPQH
TRBV7-9	.	TRBJ2-1	ASSLLGPNEQF
TRBV24-1	.	TRBJ2-1	ATSSPGSYNEQF
TRBV4-1	.	TRBJ2-5	ASSQAIGQETQY
TRBV9	TRBD1	TRBJ2-3	ASSVVQGDTQY
TRBV7-2	.	TRBJ2-3	ASSWEADTQY
TRBV14	.	TRBJ2-1	ASSRQAFNEQF
TRBV20-1	TRBD1	TRBJ2-3	SARAPRDRRDTQY
TRBV12-3/TRBV12-4	.	TRBJ1-3	ASNIKEVFGNTIY
TRBV2	.	TRBJ2-2	ASSEGKNRGGELF
TRBV12-3/TRBV12-4	.	TRBJ2-1	ASSFRVGDEQF
TRBV5-8	.	TRBJ1-3	ASSWRQPSSGNTIY
TRBV18	.	TRBJ2-5	ASPPLEGISD
TRBV7-7	TRBD2	TRBJ2-1	ASSLDLAGGNEQF
TRBV30	TRBD1	TRBJ1-1	AWSTTGETEAF
TRBV2	TRBD2	TRBJ2-4	ASSDGTSRGDIQY
TRBV7-9	.	TRBJ1-4	ASSLQGTGNERLF
TRBV6-6	.	TRBJ1-6	ASSYRVSPLH
TRBV6-5	.	TRBJ1-6	ASSFRRKPGTRNSPLH
TRBV25-1	TRBD1	TRBJ2-6	ASSIQGARGISGANVLT
TRBV5-1	.	TRBJ2-7	ASGGLEGAYEQY
TRBV20-1	.	TRBJ1-1	SARGMNTEAF